Below are 15 T cell receptor beta chains sequenced from a single sample in a study of a mutant IDH1 vaccine in newly diagnosed glioma. Time point denoted: week 11, during vaccination. A single vaccine dose contained 300 ug of mutant IDH1 20-mer peptide, and topical imiquimod was used with it. Measured with immunoSEQ multiplex PCR; TCRdb has only the in-frame clones, and not every one. The sample records some 60,000 clones, roughly 80% being singletons. These receptors' antigens are unknown. Sequenced here: PBMCs, sampled from a glioma patient whose treatment included an IDH1 peptide vaccine. Source of these receptors: a man aged 50 or older with glioma.

V gene TRBV28 combines with J gene TRBJ2-7; 9 bases align to TRBD2. Germline CDR1 MDHEN, CDR2 SYDVKM. This CDR3 contains 14 residues. The J segment lost 0 bases and the V segment lost 10 bases, leaving 7 bases of the junction unmatched. In nucleotides, the CDR3 is TGTGCCACGCGTAGCGGGAGCCACTCCTACGAGCAGTACTTC. It translates to CATRSGSHSYEQYF.

The chain recombines TRBV6-1 with TRBJ2-3; D ambiguous. Trimming shortened V by 1 base and J by 1 base, and 6 bases separated the two germline ends. There are 14 residues in the CDR3. Germline CDR1 MNHNS, CDR2 SASEGT. Here the CDR3 reads CASSEVTGTDTQYF. CDR3 coding DNA: TGTGCCAGCAGTGAAGTTACTGGCACAGATACGCAGTATTTT.

This clone was counted only a few times. The chain links TRBV19 to TRBJ1-1; D unresolved. V was shortened by 5 bases and J by 4 bases, with 17 bases between the two germline ends. The CDR3 has 15 amino acids. Germline CDR1 LNHDA, CDR2 SQIVND (reference sequence). CDR3 DNA sequence: TGTGCCAGTAGTCTAGCCGGGGTGGGGATCACTGAAGCTTTCTTT. The encoded protein is CASSLAGVGITEAFF.

V gene TRBV11-2 combines with J gene TRBJ2-7; weak D call: TRBD1 (5 bases). Trimming stripped 5 bases from V and 0 bases from J, with 11 bases between. Germline lookup yields CDR1 SGHAT and CDR2 FQNNGV. CDR3 length: 14 residues. CDR3 bases: TGTGCCAGCAGCCCAACCCAGGGCTCCTACGAGCAGTACTTC. It is translated as CASSPTQGSYEQYF.

The chain links TRBV28 to TRBJ2-3; no firm D call. V was pared by 2 bases and J by 3 bases, with 12 bases between. The CDR3 consists of 15 residues. CDR1 and CDR2 from the germline V gene are MDHEN and SYDVKM. CDR3 in DNA: TGTGCCAGCAGTTTAGATGGGAAGAGGACAGATACGCAGTATTTT. Protein: CASSLDGKRTDTQYF.

V and J are TRBV19 and TRBJ2-5; a possible D gene is TRBD2 (5 bases). The V and J ends lost 7 bases and 5 bases respectively, with 11 bases between them. Per the germline V gene, CDR1 is LNHDA and CDR2 is SQIVND (reference sequence). The CDR3 has 12 residues. The CDR3 bases are TGTGCCAGTATGGGGAGCGAGGAGACCCAGTACTTC. Residues: CASMGSEETQYF. Supplemented by reference TRBV19 and TRBJ2-5, the full variable domain reads DGGITQSPKYLFRKEGQNVTLSCEQNLNHDAMYWYRQDPGQGLRLIYYSQIVNDFQKGDIAEGYSVSREKKESFPLTVTSAQKNPTAFYLCASMGSEETQYFGPGTRLLVL.

The rearrangement links TRBV15 to TRBJ1-4; 7 positions match TRBD1. This CDR3 is 14 amino acids long. V shed 5 bases and J 8 bases; nucleotides not matched to a gene: 8. The germline V gene encodes CDR1 LNHNV and CDR2 YYDKDF (reference sequence). CDR3 in DNA: TGTGCCACCAGCGGAATGACAGGGCGGGAAAAACTGTTTTTT. Translating it yields CATSGMTGREKLFF. The full variable domain, completed using reference TRBV15 and TRBJ1-4, is DAMVIQNPRYQVTQFGKPVTLSCSQTLNHNVMYWYQQKSSQAPKLLFHYYDKDFNNEADTPDNFQSRRPNTSFCFLDIRSPGLGDTAMYLCATSGMTGREKLFFGSGTQLSVL.

This clone has just a few counts. This chain uses TRBV28 with TRBJ1-2, with D possibly TRBD1 on 5 matching bases. With 2 bases removed from V and 6 bases from J, the gap between germline ends came to 7 bases. CDR1 is MDHEN, CDR2 SYDVKM, per germline. The CDR3 contains 12 residues. The CDR3 DNA follows: TGTGCCAGCAGTTTAGGCAGGGATGGCTACACCTTC. Amino acids: CASSLGRDGYTF.

This clone was picked up one time. V is TRBV10-3 and J is TRBJ2-7; no definite D call. The CDR3 runs to 18 residues. Trimming stripped 4 bases from V and 5 bases from J, with 27 bases between. CDR1 ENHRY and CDR2 SYGVKD come from the germline V gene. CDR3 in amino acids: CAISGPPSVSLGPHEQYF. In nucleotides, the CDR3 is TGTGCCATCAGTGGACCGCCGTCGGTTTCCCTCGGTCCCCACGAGCAGTACTTC.

This chain uses TRBV30 with TRBJ1-2; D is unclear. The V end was cut by 7 bases, the J end by 3 bases, with 15 bases between. This CDR3 spans 13 amino acids. The germline V gene encodes CDR1 GTSNPN and CDR2 SVGIG (reference sequence). The DNA for the CDR3 is TGTGCCTCGCCGACGGCGGAGGACTATGGCTACACCTTC. Encoded protein: CASPTAEDYGYTF. Variable domain in full (rest from reference TRBV30 and TRBJ1-2): SQTIHQWPATLVQPVGSPLSLECTVEGTSNPNLYWYRQAAGRGLQLLFYSVGIGQISSEVPQNLSASRPQDRQFILSSKKLLLSDSGFYLCASPTAEDYGYTFGSGTRLTVV.

V and J are TRBV4-1 and TRBJ2-7, with D perhaps TRBD2 (6 bases). V was cut by 0 bases and J by 0 bases, with 21 bases left in between. This CDR3 region has 19 residues. Germline-derived CDR1 and CDR2 are MGHRA and YSYEKL. The CDR3 loop reads CASSQDKSLAGRRSYEQYF. CDR3 nucleotide sequence: TGCGCCAGCAGCCAAGATAAGTCTTTGGCCGGGAGACGCTCCTACGAGCAGTACTTC.

This clone was seen once. CDR3 nucleotides: TGTGCCAGCAATGATGATAAAGAGACCCAGTACTTC. Protein: CASNDDKETQYF. The chain carries TRBV2 and TRBJ2-5; D is unresolved. The CDR3 runs to 12 residues. V shed 7 bases and J shed 3 bases, with 9 bases lying between them. The V gene's germline CDR1 is SNHLY and CDR2 FYNNEI.

In this sample, this clone turned up once. This chain joins TRBV5-1 and TRBJ1-1; D not certain. Germline CDR1 SGHRS, CDR2 YFSETQ. The CDR3 length is 16 residues. Between the trimmed V and J ends, which lost 4 bases and 1 base, there was a span of 17 bases. CDR3 protein: CASSLVGGEWNTEAFF. As DNA, the CDR3 is TGCGCCAGCAGCCTGGTCGGCGGGGAATGGAACACTGAAGCTTTCTTT.

This chain links TRBV10-3 with TRBJ2-5; 11 nucleotides align to TRBD1. This CDR3 region has 14 residues. Trimming removed 8 bases from V and 5 bases from J; junction bases left unmatched: 7. Germline values: CDR1 ENHRY, CDR2 SYGVKD. CDR3 in DNA: TGTGCCATCTCCCGGGACAGGGGGGCCGAGACCCAGTACTTC. Its protein product is CAISRDRGAETQYF.

V and J are TRBV13 and TRBJ1-2, with 9 bases fitting TRBD1. V shed 4 bases and J 2 bases; nucleotides not matched to a gene: 2. CDR3 length: 14 residues. Germline V gives CDR1 PRHDT, CDR2 FYEKMQ (reference sequence). CDR3 in DNA: TGTGCCAGCAGCTCCACAGGGGGCAACTATGGCTACACCTTC. As protein: CASSSTGGNYGYTF.